This section outlines one T cell receptor beta chain sequence together with its context. The antigen is not known. The germline V gene encodes CDR1 KGHSH and CDR2 LQKENI. Trimming pared 2 bases from V and 4 bases from J, leaving 12 bases between. The CDR3 consists of 14 residues. The source of the sample is a study of cytomegalovirus exposure and HLA in healthy donors. Each donor was nominally healthy when sampled (though unrecorded immune exposures were likely). Both 60 Vbeta primers and 13 Jbeta primers went into the PCR. Repertoires were generated with immunoSEQ multiplex PCR, while TCRdb's copy carries only in-frame clones and drops some. This sample carries fewer than 150,000 clones, around 70% of them seen once, and the ten largest clones take roughly 11%. Study-wide findings and caveats: As immune exposure information, only CMV serostatus was available. A later analysis, which compared TCR beta chains of equal frequency, found the HLA-associated ones more clonally expanded.

The chain carries TRBV18 and TRBJ2-7; TRBD1 is a possible D gene (6 bases). Sequenced: PBMCs. The sequence came from a woman between 45 and 65 years old in good health and CMV-seropositive. This CDR3 reads CASSPSGTIYEQYF. The CDR3 DNA is TGTGCCAGCTCACCATCCGGGACAATTTACGAGCAGTACTTC. Using reference TRBV18 and TRBJ2-7 for the parts outside the CDR3, the full variable domain is NAGVMQNPRHLVRRRGQEARLRCSPMKGHSHVYWYRQLPEEGLKFMVYLQKENIIDESGMPKERFSAEFPKEGPSILRIQQVVRGDSAAYFCASSPSGTIYEQYFGPGTRLTVT.